This T cell receptor beta chain was retrieved from a study of molecular identifiers for immune sequencing clone quantification. The bulk TCR libraries were made with methods described before and with listed TCR primers. TCRdb re-called the PCR reads through MiXCR, storing one row per CDR3 protein. Seen here are under 100,000 distinct CDR3 sequences, approximately 25% observed once, and the top ten hold around 0.77%. In its sample, this clonotype was seen many times. Its specificity is not known. The CD8+CD4-CCR7+CD45RA+ phenotype defined the sorted naive CD8 T cells. Study results and caveats: Clones exceeding 20 RNA copies carried over 97% of effector molecules but under 1% of naive-cell molecules.

The sequencing sample was made of naive CD8+ T cells from blood, with Jurkat cell RNA spiked in. Subset specified: FACS-sorted CD8+CD4-CCR7+CD45RA+ naive T cells. This clonotype originated in a human donor in good health. Some libraries in this study had Jurkat cell RNA spiked in.

CDR3 DNA sequence: TGTGCCAGCAGCTTTTTGGCGGAGGACAGGGTGATAGATACGCAGTATTTT. This sequence encodes CASSFLAEDRVIDTQYF. The chain couples TRBV7-9 to TRBJ2-3, with 8 bases lining up with TRBD1. The germline CDR1 and CDR2 sequences are SEHNR and FQNEAQ (reference sequence). The trim removed 3 bases at V and 5 bases at J, leaving 13 bases unmatched. CDR3 length: 17 residues.